A single sample gave rise to the 24 T cell receptor beta chains below, sequenced in a study of blood T cells in healthy people across ages. Next came a second PCR, run for roughly 7 to 12 cycles, which used a sample-barcoded 5' primer along with a J-beta primer mix. Via MiXCR, TCRdb re-called the 5' RACE reads, giving one row per CDR3 protein. The data show some 760,000 distinct CDR3 sequences, with 20% to 25% seen just once and 9.4% held by the top ten. This sample also belongs to another study, concerning T cells of mothers and their children.

Specimen: blood. The receptors come from a boy under 18 in good health.

The chain joins TRBV6-5 to TRBJ1-1; a weak D match, TRBD1 (5 bases). V was clipped by 7 bases and J by 4 bases, with 13 bases between them. The CDR3 loop spans 13 amino acids. Looked up from germline, CDR1 is MNHEY and CDR2 is SVGAGI. CDR3 sequence reads: CASKAGWTTEAFF. The CDR3 DNA reads as TGTGCCAGCAAAGCAGGGTGGACCACTGAAGCTTTCTTT.

The rearrangement links TRBV12-3 or TRBV12-4 to TRBJ1-2, with a weak D call TRBD1 (6 bases). The V end was cut by 4 bases, the J end by 2 bases, with 11 bases between. The CDR3 runs 14 residues. The CDR3 loop reads CASSYAGVNYGYTF. CDR3 sequence (DNA): TGTGCCAGCAGTTATGCAGGGGTGAACTATGGCTACACCTTC.

This clonotype was counted between two and nine times. The V and J genes are TRBV7-9 and TRBJ2-7, with 9 nucleotides matching TRBD2. Losses at the gene ends were 5 bases for V and 4 bases for J; bases not matched to a gene: 9. This CDR3 is 15 amino acids long. Germline V CDR1 and CDR2: SEHNR, FQNEAQ (reference sequence). Here the CDR3 reads CASSPLAGTIYEQYF. The DNA of the CDR3 is TGTGCCAGCAGCCCTCTAGCGGGGACAATTTACGAGCAGTACTTC. The full variable domain, in which reference TRBV7-9 and TRBJ2-7 provide the parts outside the CDR3, is DTGVSQNPRHKITKRGQNVTFRCDPISEHNRLYWYRQTLGQGPEFLTYFQNEAQLEKSRLLSDRFSAERPKGSFSTLEIQRTEQGDSAMYLCASSPLAGTIYEQYFGPGTRLTVT.

This clonotype was observed a few times. This chain connects TRBV20-1 to TRBJ1-4; D is ambiguous. This CDR3 contains 13 residues. V was pared by 5 bases and J by 8 bases, with 15 bases between. Germline CDR1 reads DFQATT; CDR2 reads SNEGSKA (reference sequence). The CDR3 DNA reads TGCAGTGCTTACGACCCAACGGGCGAAAAACTGTTTTTT. Translated: CSAYDPTGEKLFF.

The chain recombines TRBV12-3 or TRBV12-4 with TRBJ1-2, with D hard to call. Trimming stripped 6 bases from V and 8 bases from J, with 13 bases between. The CDR3 loop spans 12 amino acids. CDR3 nucleotide sequence: TGTGCCAGCAGGTTGACTTACGGGGGCTACACCTTC. Residues: CASRLTYGGYTF.

V usage is TRBV28 and J usage is TRBJ2-7; TRBD2 aligns across 7 bases. Germline CDR1 reads MDHEN; CDR2 reads SYDVKM. Trimming removed 4 bases from V and 0 bases from J; junction bases left unmatched: 6. The CDR3 extends over 15 amino acids. CDR3 region: CASSYARGDSYEQYF. CDR3 DNA sequence: TGTGCCAGCAGTTATGCCCGGGGGGACTCCTACGAGCAGTACTTC.

This clonotype has a handful of counts. V and J are TRBV3-1 and TRBJ2-2, with TRBD2 identical over 11 bases. Trimming cost V 2 bases and J 7 bases; bases outside gene matches: 3. The CDR3 runs to 15 residues. Germline CDR1 and CDR2: LGHDT and YNNKEL (reference sequence). The CDR3 reads CASSQYSGRDGELFF. The CDR3, as DNA: TGTGCCAGCAGCCAATATAGCGGGAGGGACGGGGAGCTGTTTTTT.

The CDR3 region is CASSQELDGNQPQHF. CDR3 nucleotide sequence: TGCGCCAGCAGCCAAGAGCTGGACGGCAATCAGCCCCAGCATTTT. The J gene is TRBJ1-5, the V gene TRBV4-1; D is uncertain. CDR1 MGHRA and CDR2 YSYEKL come from the germline V gene. V was cut by 0 bases and J by 2 bases, with 8 bases left in between. This CDR3 is 15 amino acids long.

This clonotype was observed a few times. The CDR3 DNA sequence: TGCAGTGCCGGACTAGCGGGAGCCGAGACCCAGTACTTC. This codes for CSAGLAGAETQYF. V usage is TRBV20-1 and J usage is TRBJ2-5; the match to TRBD2 covers 13 bases. Unmatched junction bases numbered 3, after V lost 6 bases and J lost 5 bases. The CDR3 runs 13 residues. Germline V CDR1 and CDR2: DFQATT, SNEGSKA (reference sequence).

The gene calls are TRBV3-1 and TRBJ2-5, with 8 bases lining up with TRBD1. With 5 bases clipped from V and 4 bases from J, the junction kept 9 bases outside the gene matches. The CDR3 totals 15 residues. CDR1 is LGHDT, CDR2 YNNKEL, per germline (reference sequence). The CDR3 nucleotides are TGTGCCAGCAGCACCTGGACAGGGAAGAGAGAGACCCAGTACTTC. Protein: CASSTWTGKRETQYF.

The J gene is TRBJ2-1, the V gene TRBV27; 11 bases agree with TRBD2. Losses at the gene ends were 5 bases for V and 7 bases for J; bases not matched to a gene: 10. Germline V gives CDR1 MNHEY, CDR2 SMNVEV (reference sequence). The CDR3 is 16 amino acids. This CDR3 reads CASSGSGGAVSNEQFF. CDR3 sequence (DNA): TGTGCCAGCAGTGGTAGCGGGGGGGCCGTCAGTAATGAGCAGTTCTTC.

This clonotype was seen more than once but under ten times. The V and J genes are TRBV28 and TRBJ2-1; possibly TRBD2 for D (6 bases). Germline CDR1 and CDR2: MDHEN and SYDVKM. V lost 3 bases, J lost 3 bases, and 12 bases lay in between. CDR3 size: 15 residues. The CDR3, as DNA: TGTGCCAGCAGTTTGACTTTCGGGAGCTACAATGAGCAGTTCTTC. This gives the protein CASSLTFGSYNEQFF.

V usage is TRBV7-9 and J usage is TRBJ1-4; a weak D match, TRBD1 (6 bases). The CDR3 has 16 residues. The germline V and J ends were trimmed by 4 bases and 2 bases, with 14 bases remaining between them. Germline V lookup: CDR1 SEHNR, CDR2 FQNEAQ (reference sequence). For the CDR3, the DNA is TGTGCCAGCAGCTCAGTTCAGGGGACCACTAATGAAAAACTGTTTTTT. Encoded protein: CASSSVQGTTNEKLFF.

The J gene is TRBJ2-5, the V gene TRBV10-2, with TRBD2 identical over 10 bases. TRBJ2-1 explains the end of the DNA better; the J call may be wrong. There are 15 residues in the CDR3. Germline loops: CDR1 WSHSY, CDR2 SAAADI. This CDR3 is CASQVKREGRGEQFF. The DNA for the CDR3 is TGCGCCAGCCAAGTAAAGCGGGAGGGCCGGGGTGAGCAGTTCTTC.

The chain has TRBV25-1 and TRBJ1-4; D might be TRBD1 (5 bases). The germline V and J ends were trimmed by 0 bases and 3 bases, with 11 bases remaining between them. The CDR3 sequence is 16 residues long. In germline, CDR1 is MGHDK, CDR2 SYGVNS. The CDR3 bases are TGTGCCAGCAGTGAATATATGAGGGGACCTAATGAAAAACTGTTTTTT. This sequence encodes CASSEYMRGPNEKLFF.

This clonotype turned up a few times. Germline is not matched at one junction end, which may reflect a read error. The genes are TRBV9 and TRBJ2-5, with 7 bases matching TRBD2. The better agreement between TRBJ2-1 and the DNA end casts doubt on the J call. Germline V gives CDR1 SGDLS, CDR2 YYNGEE. The length of the CDR3 is 13 residues. The CDR3 here is CAGSPLAASEQFF. The CDR3 DNA is TGTGCCGGCAGCCCCCTAGCGGCTTCCGAGCAGTTCTTC.

Only a few counts were recorded for this clonotype. The J gene is TRBJ2-3, the V gene TRBV2, with no clear D. The CDR3 totals 15 residues. V lost 5 bases to trimming and J lost 3 bases, with 15 bases between them. Germline values: CDR1 SNHLY, CDR2 FYNNEI. The DNA of the CDR3 is TGTGCCAGCAGTCTCGGACCGCGTAGGACAGATACGCAGTATTTT. Translating it yields CASSLGPRRTDTQYF.

This clonotype was recorded a few times. This chain uses TRBV29-1 with TRBJ2-5; no definite D call. The J call is in doubt because the DNA end fits TRBJ2-7 better. This CDR3 has 12 amino acids. Germline CDR1 and CDR2: SQVTM and ANQGSEA. CDR3 sequence (DNA): TGCAGCGTTGGAGGACGAGCTTACGAGCAGTACTTC. It yields the protein CSVGGRAYEQYF.

In its sample, this clonotype was seen a few times. This chain uses TRBV18 with TRBJ2-5; D gene uncertain. Trimming shortened V by 1 base and J by 3 bases, and 6 bases separated the two germline ends. Germline loops: CDR1 KGHSH, CDR2 LQKENI. The CDR3 is 13 residues long. This CDR3 reads CASSPRPKETQYF. The CDR3, as DNA: TGTGCCAGCTCACCACGGCCGAAAGAGACCCAGTACTTC.

Worth noting for this clonotype: The final CDR3 position lacks the conserved phenylalanine or tryptophan, pointing to a likely read error. This sequence joins TRBV29-1 and TRBJ2-1; TRBD1 matches at 7 bases. Germline loops: CDR1 SQVTM, CDR2 ANQGSEA. V lost 5 bases and J lost 2; bases outside the gene matches: 3. The CDR3 runs to 13 residues. Written as DNA, the CDR3 is TGCAGCGTTAGGCAGGGGGCCTACAATGAGCAGTTCTAC. Amino acids: CSVRQGAYNEQFY.

This clonotype was seen more than once but under ten times. The chain couples TRBV29-1 to TRBJ2-5; the D is unclear. V lost 3 bases, J lost 1 base, and 27 bases lay in between. The CDR3 consists of 19 residues. CDR1 is SQVTM, CDR2 ANQGSEA, per germline. The CDR3 DNA sequence: TGCAGCGTTGATTCTGGATCCCGTATGCAAGGGCCCTCCCAAGAGACCCAGTACTTC. It yields the protein CSVDSGSRMQGPSQETQYF. The entire variable domain, with the rest obtained from reference TRBV29-1 and TRBJ2-5, is as follows: SAVISQKPSRDICQRGTSLTIQCQVDSQVTMMFWYRQQPGQSLTLIATANQGSEATYESGFVIDKFPISRPNLTFSTLTVSNMSPEDSSIYLCSVDSGSRMQGPSQETQYFGPGTRLLVL.

The chain links TRBV7-2 to TRBJ2-7; tentatively, D is TRBD1 (6 bases). Germline V lookup: CDR1 SGHTA, CDR2 FQGNSA. Trimming removed 3 bases from V and 3 bases from J, with 12 bases in between. There are 14 residues in the CDR3. For the CDR3, the DNA is TGTGCCAGCAGCTTCCTGGGGGCGCTCTACGAGCAGTACTTC. This sequence encodes CASSFLGALYEQYF.

The chain combines TRBV20-1 with TRBJ2-7, with TRBD2 as a possible D gene (5 bases). Germline CDR1 reads DFQATT; CDR2 reads SNEGSKA (reference sequence). The V and J ends lost 3 bases and 6 bases respectively, with 15 bases between them. This CDR3 is built from 13 residues. Here the CDR3 DNA reads TGCAGTGCTAGCGCTGGGATAGCGCGCGAGCAGTACTTC. This translates into CSASAGIAREQYF.

This clonotype was seen only a few times. The rearrangement uses TRBV29-1 and TRBJ2-1; D unresolved. V gave up 2 bases and J gave up 5 bases, with 10 bases separating them. Germline V gene lookup returns CDR1 SQVTM and CDR2 ANQGSEA. The CDR3 loop spans 13 amino acids. The CDR3 reads CSVESLGHNEQFF. CDR3 nucleotides: TGCAGCGTTGAATCCCTCGGACACAATGAGCAGTTCTTC.